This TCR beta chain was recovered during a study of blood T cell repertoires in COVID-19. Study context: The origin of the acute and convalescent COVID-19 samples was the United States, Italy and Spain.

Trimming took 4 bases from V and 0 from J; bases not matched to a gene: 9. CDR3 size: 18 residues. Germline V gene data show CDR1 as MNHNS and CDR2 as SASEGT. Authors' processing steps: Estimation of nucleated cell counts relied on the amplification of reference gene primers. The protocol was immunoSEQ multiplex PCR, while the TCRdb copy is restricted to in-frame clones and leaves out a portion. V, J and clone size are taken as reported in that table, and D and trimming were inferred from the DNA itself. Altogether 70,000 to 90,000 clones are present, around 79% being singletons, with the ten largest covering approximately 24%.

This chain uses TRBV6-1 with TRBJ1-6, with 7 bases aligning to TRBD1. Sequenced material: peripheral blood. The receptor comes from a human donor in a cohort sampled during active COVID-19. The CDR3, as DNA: TGTGCCAGCAGTGGAGGGAGAGGGGACAGCTCCTATAATTCACCCCTCCACTTT. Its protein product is CASSGGRGDSSYNSPLHF.